This T cell receptor (beta chain) was observed in a study of cytotoxic CD8 clonotypes in ibrutinib-treated CLL. The CDR3 consists of 15 residues. From germline, CDR1 is SQVTM and CDR2 ANQGSEA. V lost 4 bases and J 1 base, leaving 16 bases between the germline ends. The repertoire was sequenced with immunoSEQ multiplex PCR; TCRdb's copy has only in-frame clones and lacks some. The table records 60,000 to 75,000 clones, 90% of them present only once. This receptor was obtained from a human donor with chronic lymphocytic leukemia. The material sequenced was PBMCs, taken after 12 months of ibrutinib treatment. This chain connects TRBV29-1 to TRBJ1-1, with D tentatively TRBD1 (6 bases). CDR3 protein: CSVVLGAWSNTEAFF. The CDR3 coding sequence is TGCAGCGTTGTTCTGGGGGCCTGGTCGAACACTGAAGCTTTCTTT.